The 25 T cell receptor beta chains below all came from one sample that was sequenced in a study of blood T cell repertoires in COVID-19. The repertoire was sequenced with immunoSEQ multiplex PCR; TCRdb's copy has only in-frame clones and lacks some. The sample records roughly 150,000 clones, around three quarters being singletons. The sequencing sample was made of peripheral blood. All receptors derive from a man in his 60s with acute or convalescent COVID-19.

The chain couples TRBV7-3 to TRBJ1-2, with D perhaps TRBD1 (5 bases). This CDR3 has 15 amino acids. V lost 0 bases to trimming and J lost 4 bases, with 12 bases between them. Germline CDR1 and CDR2: SGHTA and FQGTGA. In DNA form, the CDR3 reads TGTGCCAGCAGCTTAACCCGCGACAGCCTCTATGGCTACACCTTC. Translating it yields CASSLTRDSLYGYTF. Together with reference TRBV7-3 and TRBJ1-2, the CDR3 gives the full variable domain: GAGVSQTPSNKVTEKGKYVELRCDPISGHTALYWYRQSLGQGPEFLIYFQGTGAADDSGLPNDRFFAVRPEGSVSTLKIQRTERGDSAVYLCASSLTRDSLYGYTFGSGTRLTVV.

This chain uses TRBV5-1 with TRBJ2-2, with a tentative D call TRBD2 (6 bases). Between the trimmed V and J ends, which lost 3 bases and 0 bases, there was a span of 9 bases. Germline-derived CDR1 and CDR2 are SGHRS and YFSETQ. The CDR3 covers 15 residues. CDR3 DNA: TGCGCCAGCAGCTCGCGCGGGGCGAACACCGGGGAGCTGTTTTTT. Amino acid sequence: CASSSRGANTGELFF.

CDR3 sequence reads: CAWSLPRRSYGYTF. CDR3 in DNA: TGTGCCTGGAGTCTCCCCAGGCGTTCCTATGGCTACACCTTC. This chain links TRBV30 with TRBJ1-2; D gene unclear. This CDR3 has 14 amino acids. V was clipped by 2 bases and J by 4 bases, with 14 bases between them. Germline V CDR1 and CDR2: GTSNPN, SVGIG (reference sequence).

The genes are TRBV19 and TRBJ2-1; 8 positions match TRBD1. V lost 3 bases, J lost 4 bases, and 8 bases stayed unmatched. From germline, CDR1 is LNHDA and CDR2 SQIVND (reference sequence). The CDR3 loop spans 16 amino acids. CDR3 nucleotides: TGTGCCAGTAGTATCGGAGGGCAGGGGGCATACAATGAGCAGTTCTTC. Translated: CASSIGGQGAYNEQFF.

The rearrangement uses TRBV28 and TRBJ2-2; weak D call: TRBD1 (6 bases). This CDR3 is 14 amino acids long. Per germline, CDR1 MDHEN and CDR2 SYDVKM. V dropped 6 bases and J dropped 4 bases, with 12 bases sitting between them. CDR3 sequence (DNA): TGTGCCAGCAGCCCACAGGGTATCACCGGGGAGCTGTTTTTT. This codes for CASSPQGITGELFF.

This clone showed up just a few times. The chain couples TRBV28 to TRBJ1-5; D is unclear. The CDR3 has 14 residues. The germline V gene encodes CDR1 MDHEN and CDR2 SYDVKM. V was cut by 6 bases and J by 1 base, with 10 bases left in between. CDR3 sequence reads: CASSNTESNQPQHF. The CDR3 DNA follows: TGTGCCAGCAGCAATACAGAGAGCAATCAGCCCCAGCATTTT.

This clone appeared once. The gene calls are TRBV6-6 and TRBJ1-1, with a weak D call TRBD1 (6 bases). CDR3 length equals 15 residues. Germline CDR1 and CDR2: MNHNY and SVGAGI (reference sequence). Deletions cut 5 bases from V and 1 base from J, with 14 bases between. CDR3 bases: TGTGCCAGCAGTCCACCCCAGGGGAGGAACACTGAAGCTTTCTTT. Protein sequence: CASSPPQGRNTEAFF.

The gene calls are TRBV5-6 and TRBJ2-7, with TRBD1 matching over 10 bases. Looked up from germline, CDR1 is SGHDT and CDR2 is YYEEEE. The CDR3 has 14 amino acids. After removal of 4 bases from V and 3 bases from J, the junction contained 4 bases not matched to a gene. The CDR3 DNA reads TGTGCCAGCAGCCAGACAGGGGGCTTCTACGAGCAGTACTTC. Its translation is CASSQTGGFYEQYF.

The V gene is TRBV5-1, the J gene TRBJ2-7; 7 nucleotides agree with TRBD2. The CDR3 has 13 residues. CDR1 and CDR2 from the germline V gene are SGHRS and YFSETQ. V lost 6 bases to trimming and J lost 2 bases; unmatched junction nucleotides: 5. The CDR3: CASTGGRAYEQYF. Here the CDR3 DNA reads TGCGCCAGCACTGGGGGGAGGGCCTACGAGCAGTACTTC.

The rearrangement links TRBV7-9 to TRBJ2-1; maybe TRBD2 (7 bases). Trimming stripped 4 bases from V and 12 bases from J, with 16 bases between. Per the germline V gene, CDR1 is SEHNR and CDR2 is FQNEAQ (reference sequence). This CDR3 has 13 amino acids. The CDR3 loop is CASSSPEGGRQFF. The DNA of the CDR3 is TGTGCCAGCAGCTCCCCGGAGGGGGGGAGGCAGTTCTTC. The variable domain in full, with the rest retrieved from reference TRBV7-9 and TRBJ2-1, is DTGVSQNPRHKITKRGQNVTFRCDPISEHNRLYWYRQTLGQGPEFLTYFQNEAQLEKSRLLSDRFSAERPKGSFSTLEIQRTEQGDSAMYLCASSSPEGGRQFFGPGTRLTVL.

The gene calls are TRBV5-1 and TRBJ1-3; no clear D gene. This CDR3 region has 16 residues. The germline gives CDR1 SGHRS, CDR2 YFSETQ. V was pared by 0 bases and J by 3 bases, with 13 bases between. This CDR3 is CASSLDGLARGNTIYF. CDR3 bases: TGCGCCAGCAGCTTGGACGGTCTCGCTCGTGGAAACACCATATATTTT.

The chain recombines TRBV6-5 with TRBJ1-6, with D perhaps TRBD1 (6 bases). V gave up 0 bases and J gave up 7 bases, with 10 bases separating them. Germline lookup yields CDR1 MNHEY and CDR2 SVGAGI. This CDR3 has 15 amino acids. CDR3 bases: TGTGCCAGCAGTTACTCGACCAGGGGAAATTCACCCCTCCACTTT. Encoded protein: CASSYSTRGNSPLHF.

This clone was seen a few times. V usage is TRBV27 and J usage is TRBJ1-3; TRBD1 is a possible D gene (6 bases). The germline V gene encodes CDR1 MNHEY and CDR2 SMNVEV (reference sequence). V was cut by 5 bases and J by 4 bases, with 9 bases left in between. The CDR3 extends over 13 amino acids. The CDR3 DNA reads TGTGCCAGCAGTACAGGGAGAGGAAACACCATATATTTT. This gives the protein CASSTGRGNTIYF.

The chain combines TRBV11-1 with TRBJ1-2; D perhaps matches TRBD1 (5 bases). The CDR3 length is 13 residues. Germline V lookup: CDR1 SGHAT, CDR2 FQDESV (reference sequence). V shed 4 bases and J shed 2 bases, with 8 bases lying between them. CDR3 in amino acids: CASSSSGNYGYTF. For the CDR3, the DNA is TGTGCCAGCAGCTCCTCAGGGAACTATGGCTACACCTTC.

The rearrangement uses TRBV5-1 and TRBJ2-3; D might be TRBD2 (6 bases). Germline loops: CDR1 SGHRS, CDR2 YFSETQ. The CDR3 consists of 15 residues. Deletions cut 0 bases from V and 6 bases from J, with 14 bases between. The CDR3 sequence: CASSLDLARGDTQYF. CDR3 coding DNA: TGCGCCAGCAGCTTGGACCTAGCGCGTGGGGATACGCAGTATTTT.

The chain has TRBV9 and TRBJ2-7; 7 nucleotides line up with TRBD2. The germline V gene has CDR1 SGDLS and CDR2 YYNGEE. J was trimmed by 2 bases and V by 4 bases; bases with no gene match: 9. The CDR3 covers 15 residues. The chain's CDR3 is CASSPRDYPTYEQYF. As DNA, the CDR3 is TGTGCCAGCAGCCCTCGGGACTATCCAACCTACGAGCAGTACTTC.

V gene TRBV7-7 combines with J gene TRBJ2-7; 8 bases align to TRBD2. Germline trimming cut 5 bases from V and 5 bases from J; bases unmatched to any gene: 11. CDR3 length: 15 amino acids. Germline loops: CDR1 SSHAT, CDR2 FNYEAQ (reference sequence). CDR3 in DNA: TGTGCCAGCAGCCCCGGGGTAGCGGGAATCGACGAGCAGTACTTC. Its protein product is CASSPGVAGIDEQYF.

The chain couples TRBV19 to TRBJ2-5, with D perhaps TRBD1 (5 bases). Germline values: CDR1 LNHDA, CDR2 SQIVND (reference sequence). This CDR3 region has 15 residues. Trimming left V 2 bases short and J 5 bases short, with 15 bases between. The CDR3 coding sequence is TGTGCCAGTAGTATATTTGCAGGGCGGTCGGAGACCCAGTACTTC. Its translation: CASSIFAGRSETQYF.

This chain's CDR3 is CASSYSLANTEAFF. Here the CDR3 DNA reads TGTGCCAGCAGTTACTCCCTAGCGAACACTGAAGCTTTCTTT. The V call is TRBV6-2 or TRBV6-3, the J call TRBJ1-1; D gene ambiguous. The CDR3 length is 14 residues. Trimming removed 0 bases from V and 1 base from J, with 6 bases in between. Germline CDR1 is MNHEY and CDR2 is SVGEGT.

The rearrangement links TRBV18 to TRBJ2-7; 8 bases are a match to TRBD1. With V trimmed by 6 bases and J by 9 bases, 10 bases remained unmatched. CDR1 is KGHSH, CDR2 LQKENI, per germline. This CDR3 has 13 residues. The CDR3 protein is CASSPLDRDPQYF. The CDR3 bases are TGTGCCAGCTCGCCTTTGGACAGGGATCCGCAGTACTTC. The whole variable domain, remainder taken from reference TRBV18 and TRBJ2-7, is NAGVMQNPRHLVRRRGQEARLRCSPMKGHSHVYWYRQLPEEGLKFMVYLQKENIIDESGMPKERFSAEFPKEGPSILRIQQVVRGDSAAYFCASSPLDRDPQYFGPGTRLTVT.

This clone was observed a few times. The rearrangement joins TRBV6-5 to TRBJ1-1; maybe TRBD1 (5 bases). V lost 6 bases and J 7 bases, leaving 12 bases between the germline ends. Germline V gene lookup returns CDR1 MNHEY and CDR2 SVGAGI. The CDR3 is 12 residues long. CDR3 sequence: CASRRYQGEAFF. For the CDR3, the DNA is TGTGCCAGCAGACGTTATCAGGGTGAAGCTTTCTTT.

The chain has TRBV6-1 and TRBJ1-4; D gene unclear. Germline CDR1 and CDR2: MNHNS and SASEGT. Trimming removed 2 bases at V and 4 bases at J, with 8 bases between. The CDR3 contains 14 residues. The CDR3 loop reads CASSEHLGNEKLFF. DNA for the CDR3: TGTGCCAGCAGTGAACATCTAGGTAATGAAAAACTGTTTTTT.

V gene TRBV19 combines with J gene TRBJ2-3; TRBD1 matches 7 bases. In germline, CDR1 is LNHDA, CDR2 SQIVND (reference sequence). The CDR3 is 13 residues long. The trim removed 8 bases at V and 2 bases at J, leaving 4 bases unmatched. CDR3 DNA sequence: TGTGCCAGTCAAGGGACAGCCACAGATACGCAGTATTTT. It codes for CASQGTATDTQYF. Based on the CDR3 plus reference TRBV19 and TRBJ2-3, the full variable domain is DGGITQSPKYLFRKEGQNVTLSCEQNLNHDAMYWYRQDPGQGLRLIYYSQIVNDFQKGDIAEGYSVSREKKESFPLTVTSAQKNPTAFYLCASQGTATDTQYFGPGTRLTVL.

The V call is TRBV28, the J call TRBJ1-5, with D possibly matching TRBD1 (5 bases). CDR1 and CDR2 (germline): MDHEN, SYDVKM. The V and J ends lost 5 bases and 4 bases respectively, with 12 bases between them. CDR3 size: 14 residues. CDR3 protein: CASSAGSGNQPQHF. DNA for the CDR3: TGTGCCAGCAGTGCAGGGTCTGGGAATCAGCCCCAGCATTTT.

This clone occurred a few times. This chain links TRBV11-2 with TRBJ2-7, with D possibly matching TRBD2 (5 bases). This CDR3 has 16 amino acids. Germline-derived CDR1 and CDR2 are SGHAT and FQNNGV. The V end was cut by 1 base, the J end by 1 base, with 14 bases between. The CDR3 region is CASSLGGSGRSYEQYF. The CDR3 nucleotides are TGTGCCAGCAGCTTAGGCGGGTCAGGAAGGTCCTACGAGCAGTACTTC.